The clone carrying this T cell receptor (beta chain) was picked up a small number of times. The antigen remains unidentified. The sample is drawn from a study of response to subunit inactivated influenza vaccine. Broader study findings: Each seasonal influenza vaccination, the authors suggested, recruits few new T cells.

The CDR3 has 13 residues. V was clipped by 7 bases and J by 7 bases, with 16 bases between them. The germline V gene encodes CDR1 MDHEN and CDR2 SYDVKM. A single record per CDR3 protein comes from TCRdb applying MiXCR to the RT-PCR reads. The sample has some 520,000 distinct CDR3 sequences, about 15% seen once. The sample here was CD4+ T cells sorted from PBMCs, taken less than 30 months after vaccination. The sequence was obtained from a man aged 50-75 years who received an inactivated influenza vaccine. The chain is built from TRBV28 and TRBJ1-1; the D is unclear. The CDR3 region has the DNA TGTGCCAGCACCGCTGCGGAGAGAATTGAAGCTTTCTTT. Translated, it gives CASTAAERIEAFF. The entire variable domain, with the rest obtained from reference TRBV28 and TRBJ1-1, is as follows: DVKVTQSSRYLVKRTGEKVFLECVQDMDHENMFWYRQDPGLGLRLIYFSYDVKMKEKGDIPEGYSVSREKKERFSLILESASTNQTSMYLCASTAAERIEAFFGQGTRLTVV.